Following are 7 T cell receptor beta chains from one sample sequenced in a study of cytomegalovirus exposure and HLA in healthy donors (dated by TCRdb to between 2016 and 2019). Receptor libraries were prepared by the immunoSEQ multiplex PCR assay. A mixture of 60 forward primers for TCR Vbeta segments and 13 reverse primers for TCR Jbeta segments was used in the multiplex PCR. Sourced from immuneACCESS, this table was stored by TCRdb with only in-frame sequences that have V and J called. A share of the clones is absent; for the studies checked, an unresolved V gene accounts for under half, and the remainder has no known explanation. The sample data list 100,000 to 150,000 clones, and 72% of these were observed just once. Of the sample, approximately 3.8% is held by the ten largest clones. Sequencing used PBMCs. The origin of the receptors is a man younger than 45 in good health and CMV-seronegative.

This clone came up a few times. J is TRBJ1-3 and V is TRBV9; tentatively, D is TRBD1 (6 bases). This CDR3 has 15 residues. Germline values: CDR1 SGDLS, CDR2 YYNGEE. The V gene lost 0 bases and the J gene lost 8 bases, with 15 bases spanning the gap. The CDR3, as DNA: TGTGCCAGCAGCGTAGCTTGGGGGCACGGTCACACCATATATTTT. Translation gives CASSVAWGHGHTIYF.

The chain uses TRBV5-4 and TRBJ1-2; the D is unclear. Per the germline V gene, CDR1 is SGHNT and CDR2 is YYREEE (reference sequence). This CDR3 spans 14 amino acids. V shed 4 bases and J shed 3 bases, with 13 bases lying between them. CDR3 sequence (DNA): TGTGCCAGCAGCACGGGTACGGGGTACTATGGCTACACCTTC. It encodes CASSTGTGYYGYTF.

The chain combines TRBV9 with TRBJ2-3, with 7 bases lining up with TRBD1. In germline, CDR1 is SGDLS, CDR2 YYNGEE. After removal of 4 bases from V and 0 bases from J, the junction contained 5 bases not matched to a gene. The CDR3 spans 15 residues. The CDR3, as DNA: TGTGCCAGCAGCATAGACAGGGAGAGCACAGATACGCAGTATTTT. Protein product: CASSIDRESTDTQYF. Full variable domain (remainder filled in from reference TRBV9 and TRBJ2-3): DSGVTQTPKHLITATGQRVTLRCSPRSGDLSVYWYQQSLDQGLQFLIQYYNGEERAKGNILERFSAQQFPDLHSELNLSSLELGDSALYFCASSIDRESTDTQYFGPGTRLTVL.

This chain connects TRBV4-3 to TRBJ1-2, with D possibly matching TRBD1 (5 bases). Per germline, CDR1 LGHNA and CDR2 YSLEER. The length of the CDR3 is 15 residues. With 0 bases removed from V and 4 bases from J, the gap between germline ends came to 12 bases. The CDR3 DNA reads TGCGCCAGCAGCCAAGATCGGACCGGGGGCTATGGCTACACCTTC. It specifies CASSQDRTGGYGYTF.

The chain combines TRBV30 with TRBJ1-4; D may be TRBD1 (6 bases). Trimming removed 4 bases at V and 0 bases at J, with 21 bases between. The CDR3 runs 18 residues. Germline V gene sequence: CDR1 GTSNPN, CDR2 SVGIG (reference sequence). The CDR3 nucleotides are TGTGCCTGGACCAATCCACCCGGACAGATTCCAACTAATGAAAAACTGTTTTTT. Its protein product is CAWTNPPGQIPTNEKLFF.

The gene calls are TRBV19 and TRBJ1-1, with D uncertain. This CDR3 has 15 amino acids. The V gene's germline CDR1 is LNHDA and CDR2 SQIVND (reference sequence). The germline V and J ends were trimmed by 5 bases and 1 base, with 14 bases remaining between them. DNA for the CDR3: TGTGCCAGTAGTCTCCGGACTACGAAGAACACTGAAGCTTTCTTT. It codes for CASSLRTTKNTEAFF.

In nucleotides, the CDR3 is TGCGCCAGCAGCCCTATACTGAAAGGACAGGAAGCTTTCTTT. Translation gives CASSPILKGQEAFF. The chain combines TRBV4-1 with TRBJ1-1; TRBD1 might be the D (6 bases). Germline CDR1 is MGHRA and CDR2 is YSYEKL. The CDR3 length is 14 residues. V lost 4 bases, J lost 8 bases, and 17 bases lay in between.